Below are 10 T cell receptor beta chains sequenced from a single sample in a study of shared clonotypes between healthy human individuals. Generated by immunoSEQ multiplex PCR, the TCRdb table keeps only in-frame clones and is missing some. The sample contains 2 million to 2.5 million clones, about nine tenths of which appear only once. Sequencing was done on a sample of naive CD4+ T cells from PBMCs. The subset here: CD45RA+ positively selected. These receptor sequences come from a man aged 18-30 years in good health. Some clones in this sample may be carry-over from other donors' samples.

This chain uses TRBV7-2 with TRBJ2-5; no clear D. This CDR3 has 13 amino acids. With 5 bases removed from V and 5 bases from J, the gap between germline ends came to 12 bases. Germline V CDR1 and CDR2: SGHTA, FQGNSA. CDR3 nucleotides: TGTGCCAGCAGCCCGGGTGGGCTGGAGACCCAGTACTTC. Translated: CASSPGGLETQYF.

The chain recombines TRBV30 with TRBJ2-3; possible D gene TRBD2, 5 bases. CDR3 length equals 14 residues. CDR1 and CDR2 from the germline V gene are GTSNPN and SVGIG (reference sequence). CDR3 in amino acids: CAHDGGLSTDTQYF. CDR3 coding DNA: TGTGCTCATGATGGCGGGCTAAGCACAGATACGCAGTATTTT.

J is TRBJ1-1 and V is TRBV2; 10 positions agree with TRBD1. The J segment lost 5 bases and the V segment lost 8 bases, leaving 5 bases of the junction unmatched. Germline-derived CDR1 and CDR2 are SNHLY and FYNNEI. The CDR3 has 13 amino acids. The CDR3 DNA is TGTGCCAGCGCCGGGACAGGGGTGACTGAAGCTTTCTTT. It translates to CASAGTGVTEAFF.

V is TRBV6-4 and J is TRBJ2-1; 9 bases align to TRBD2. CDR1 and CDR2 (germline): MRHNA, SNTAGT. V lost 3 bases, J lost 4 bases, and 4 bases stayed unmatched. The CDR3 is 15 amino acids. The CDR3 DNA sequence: TGTGCCAGCAGTGAGGGCGGGAGGGATTACAATGAGCAGTTCTTC. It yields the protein CASSEGGRDYNEQFF.

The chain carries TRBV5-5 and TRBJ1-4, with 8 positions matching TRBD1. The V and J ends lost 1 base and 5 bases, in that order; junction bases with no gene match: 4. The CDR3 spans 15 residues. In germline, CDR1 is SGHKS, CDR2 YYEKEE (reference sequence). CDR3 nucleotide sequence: TGTGCCAGCAGCTTGAGTTCAGGGGGCAATGAAAAACTGTTTTTT. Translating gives CASSLSSGGNEKLFF. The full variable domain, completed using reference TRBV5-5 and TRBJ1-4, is DAGVTQSPTHLIKTRGQQVTLRCSPISGHKSVSWYQQVLGQGPQFIFQYYEKEERGRGNFPDRFSARQFPNYSSELNVNALLLGDSALYLCASSLSSGGNEKLFFGSGTQLSVL.

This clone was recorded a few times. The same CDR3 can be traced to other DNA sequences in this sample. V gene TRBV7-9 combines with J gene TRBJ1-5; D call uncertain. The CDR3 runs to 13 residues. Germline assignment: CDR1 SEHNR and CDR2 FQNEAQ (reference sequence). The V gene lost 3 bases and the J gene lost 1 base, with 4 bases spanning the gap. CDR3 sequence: CASSLASNQPQHF. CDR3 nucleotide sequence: TGTGCCAGCAGCTTGGCAAGCAATCAGCCCCAGCATTTT.

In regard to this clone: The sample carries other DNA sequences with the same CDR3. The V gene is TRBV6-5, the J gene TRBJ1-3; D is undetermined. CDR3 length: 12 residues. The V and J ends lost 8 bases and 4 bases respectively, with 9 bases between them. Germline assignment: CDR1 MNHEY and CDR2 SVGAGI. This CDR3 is CASRGPGNTIYF. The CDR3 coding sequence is TGTGCCAGCCGCGGTCCCGGAAACACCATATATTTT.

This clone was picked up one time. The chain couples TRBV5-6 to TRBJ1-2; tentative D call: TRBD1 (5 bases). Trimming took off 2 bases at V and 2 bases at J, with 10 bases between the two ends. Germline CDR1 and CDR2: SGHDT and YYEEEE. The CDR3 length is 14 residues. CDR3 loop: CASSFQWGNYGYTF. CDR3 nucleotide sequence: TGTGCCAGCAGCTTTCAGTGGGGCAACTATGGCTACACCTTC.

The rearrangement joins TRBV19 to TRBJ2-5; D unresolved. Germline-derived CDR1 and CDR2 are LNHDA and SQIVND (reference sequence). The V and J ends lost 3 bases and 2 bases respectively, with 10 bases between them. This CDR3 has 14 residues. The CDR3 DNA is TGTGCCAGTAGTATCAACTATCTTCAAGAGACCCAGTACTTC. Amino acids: CASSINYLQETQYF.

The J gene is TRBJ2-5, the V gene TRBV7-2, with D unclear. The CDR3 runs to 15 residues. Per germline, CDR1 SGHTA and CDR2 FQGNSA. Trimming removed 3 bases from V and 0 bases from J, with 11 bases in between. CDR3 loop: CASSFFGSDQETQYF. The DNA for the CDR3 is TGTGCCAGCAGCTTCTTCGGCAGCGACCAAGAGACCCAGTACTTC. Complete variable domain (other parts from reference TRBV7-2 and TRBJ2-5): GAGVSQSPSNKVTEKGKDVELRCDPISGHTALYWYRQSLGQGLEFLIYFQGNSAPDKSGLPSDRFSAERTGGSVSTLTIQRTQQEDSAVYLCASSFFGSDQETQYFGPGTRLLVL.